This T cell receptor (beta chain) was captured by sequencing in a study of shared clonotypes between healthy human individuals. Germline loops: CDR1 SGDLS, CDR2 YYNGEE. V was pared by 0 bases and J by 7 bases, with 14 bases between. This CDR3 spans 14 amino acids. Clones were read by immunoSEQ multiplex PCR, and TCRdb kept only the in-frame ones, dropping some. The sample lists about a million clones, about three quarters seen once, with roughly 1.4% in the top ten. Adults of Caucasian background living in Nashville, Tennessee made up all donors. Sequencing was carried out using memory CD4+ T cells sorted from blood. Stated subset: CD45RA-negative fraction. This receptor was taken from a man between 18 and 35 years old in good health. The chain is built from TRBV9 and TRBJ2-7; weak D call: TRBD1 (6 bases). The CDR3 loop reads CASSVAGESREQYF. In nucleotides, the CDR3 is TGTGCCAGCAGCGTAGCAGGGGAGTCAAGGGAGCAGTACTTC.